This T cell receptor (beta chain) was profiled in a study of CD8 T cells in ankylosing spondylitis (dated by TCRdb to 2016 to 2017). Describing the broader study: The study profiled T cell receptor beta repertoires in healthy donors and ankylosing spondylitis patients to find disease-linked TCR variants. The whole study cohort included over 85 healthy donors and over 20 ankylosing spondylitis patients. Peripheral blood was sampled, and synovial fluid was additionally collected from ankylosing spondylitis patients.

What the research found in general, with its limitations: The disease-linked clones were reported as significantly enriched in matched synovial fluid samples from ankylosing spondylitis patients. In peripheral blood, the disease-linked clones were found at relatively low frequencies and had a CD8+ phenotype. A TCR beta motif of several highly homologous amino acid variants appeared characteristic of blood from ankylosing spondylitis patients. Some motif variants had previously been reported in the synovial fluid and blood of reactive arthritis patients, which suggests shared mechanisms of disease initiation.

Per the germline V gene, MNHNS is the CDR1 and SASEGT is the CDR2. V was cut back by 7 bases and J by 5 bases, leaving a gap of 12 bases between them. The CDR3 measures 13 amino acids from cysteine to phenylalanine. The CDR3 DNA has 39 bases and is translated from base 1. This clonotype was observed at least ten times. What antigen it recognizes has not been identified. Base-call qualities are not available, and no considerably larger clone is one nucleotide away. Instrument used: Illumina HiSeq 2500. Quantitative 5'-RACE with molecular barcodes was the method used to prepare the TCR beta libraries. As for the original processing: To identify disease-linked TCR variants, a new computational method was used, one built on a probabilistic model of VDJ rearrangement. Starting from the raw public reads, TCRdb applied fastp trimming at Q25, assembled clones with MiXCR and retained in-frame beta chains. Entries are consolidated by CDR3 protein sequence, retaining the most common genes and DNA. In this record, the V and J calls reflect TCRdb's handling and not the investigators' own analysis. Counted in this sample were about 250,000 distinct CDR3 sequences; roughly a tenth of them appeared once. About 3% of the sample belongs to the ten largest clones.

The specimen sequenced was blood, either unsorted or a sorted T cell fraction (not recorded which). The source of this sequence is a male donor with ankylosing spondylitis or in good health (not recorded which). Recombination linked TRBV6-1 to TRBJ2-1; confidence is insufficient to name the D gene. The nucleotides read TGTGCCAGCACCAGTTCATTCAACAATGAGCAGTTCTTC. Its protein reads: CASTSSFNNEQFF.